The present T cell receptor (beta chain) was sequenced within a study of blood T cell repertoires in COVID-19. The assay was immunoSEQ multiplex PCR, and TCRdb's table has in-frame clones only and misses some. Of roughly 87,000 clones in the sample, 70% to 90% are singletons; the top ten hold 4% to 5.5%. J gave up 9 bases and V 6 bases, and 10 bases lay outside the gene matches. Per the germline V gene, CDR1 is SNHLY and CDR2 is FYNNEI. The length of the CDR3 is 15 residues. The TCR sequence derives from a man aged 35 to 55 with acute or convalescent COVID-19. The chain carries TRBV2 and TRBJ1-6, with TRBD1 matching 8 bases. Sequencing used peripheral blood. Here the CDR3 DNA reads TGTGCCAGCAGCCTCGAAACAGGGACAGGTTCACCCCTCCACTTT. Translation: CASSLETGTGSPLHF.